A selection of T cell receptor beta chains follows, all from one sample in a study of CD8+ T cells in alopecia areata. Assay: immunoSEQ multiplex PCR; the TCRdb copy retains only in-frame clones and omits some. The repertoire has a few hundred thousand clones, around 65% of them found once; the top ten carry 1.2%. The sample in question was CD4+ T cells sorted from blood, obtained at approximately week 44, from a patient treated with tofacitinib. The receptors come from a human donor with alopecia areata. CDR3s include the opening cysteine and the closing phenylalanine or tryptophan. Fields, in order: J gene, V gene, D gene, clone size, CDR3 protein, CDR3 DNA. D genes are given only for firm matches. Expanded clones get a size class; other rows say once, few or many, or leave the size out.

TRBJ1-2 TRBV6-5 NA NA CASSYVGRSYGYTF TGTGCCAGCAGTTACGTGGGGAGGAGCTATGGCTACACCTTC
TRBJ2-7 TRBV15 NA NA CATSRDTGRFSYEQYF TGTGCCACCAGCAGAGATACAGGCAGATTCTCCTACGAGCAGTACTTC
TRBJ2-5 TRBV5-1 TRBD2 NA CASHQRGSFQETQYF TGCGCCAGCCACCAGCGGGGCTCATTCCAAGAGACCCAGTACTTC
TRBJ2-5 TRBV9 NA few CASSVGNEETQYF TGTGCCAGCAGCGTTGGTAATGAAGAGACCCAGTACTTC
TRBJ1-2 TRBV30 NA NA CASTAGANYGYTF TGTGCCTCAACGGCGGGAGCTAACTATGGCTACACCTTC
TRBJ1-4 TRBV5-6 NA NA CASSLDDAGREKLFF TGTGCCAGCAGCTTGGACGATGCCGGTCGGGAAAAACTGTTTTTT
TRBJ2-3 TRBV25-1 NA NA CASIAQYF TGTGCCAGCATCGCGCAGTATTTT
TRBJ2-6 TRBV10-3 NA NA CAISKDRSGANVLTF TGTGCCATCAGTAAAGACCGCTCTGGGGCCAACGTCCTGACTTTC
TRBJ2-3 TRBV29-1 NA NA CSVESLSLQADTQYF TGCAGCGTTGAATCACTCTCTCTGCAGGCAGATACGCAGTATTTT
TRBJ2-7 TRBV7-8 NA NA CASSSTDRNEQYF TGTGCCAGCAGCTCCACCGACAGGAACGAGCAGTACTTC
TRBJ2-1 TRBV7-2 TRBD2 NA CASSSGTSGVGSYNEQFF TGTGCCAGCAGCTCCGGGACTAGCGGGGTAGGGTCCTACAATGAGCAGTTCTTC
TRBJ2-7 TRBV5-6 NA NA CASSLRQHYEQYF TGTGCCAGCAGCTTGCGCCAGCACTACGAGCAGTACTTC
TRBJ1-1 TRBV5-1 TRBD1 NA CASSDPSGGTEAFF TGCGCCAGCAGCGACCCATCAGGGGGGACTGAAGCTTTCTTT
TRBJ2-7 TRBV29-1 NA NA CSVATSYEQYF TGCAGCGTTGCGACTTCCTACGAGCAGTACTTC
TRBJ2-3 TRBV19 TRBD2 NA CASLDGGGGSDTQYF TGTGCCAGTCTCGACGGAGGCGGGGGGTCAGATACGCAGTATTTT
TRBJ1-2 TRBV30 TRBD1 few CAWNPGQGGYGYTF TGTGCCTGGAATCCGGGACAGGGGGGCTATGGCTACACCTTC
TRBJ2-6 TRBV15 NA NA CATSRDRRSANVLTF TGTGCCACCAGCAGAGACCGACGGTCGGCCAACGTCCTGACTTTC
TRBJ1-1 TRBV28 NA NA CASSFVRLYGEAFF TGTGCCAGCAGTTTCGTCCGGCTGTACGGTGAAGCTTTCTTT
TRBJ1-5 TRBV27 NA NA CASSLVRNQPQHF TGTGCCAGCAGTTTAGTCCGCAATCAGCCCCAGCATTTT
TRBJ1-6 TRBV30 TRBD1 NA CAWNGQGKNSPLHF TGTGCCTGGAATGGACAGGGAAAGAATTCACCCCTCCACTTT
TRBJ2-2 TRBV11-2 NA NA CASSLDTGELFF TGTGCCAGCAGCTTAGATACCGGGGAGCTGTTTTTT
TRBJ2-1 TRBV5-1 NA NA CASSWTSGRGTYNEQFF TGCGCCAGCAGCTGGACCAGCGGGCGCGGGACCTACAATGAGCAGTTCTTC
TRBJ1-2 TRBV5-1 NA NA CASSLDISRYYGYTF TGCGCCAGCAGCTTGGATATTTCCAGGTACTATGGCTACACCTTC
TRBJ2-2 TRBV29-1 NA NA CSADRGAGELFF TGCAGCGCCGATCGAGGGGCCGGGGAGCTGTTTTTT
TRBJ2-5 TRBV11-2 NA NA CASRPAGTQETQYF TGTGCCAGCAGGCCGGCTGGGACACAAGAGACCCAGTACTTC
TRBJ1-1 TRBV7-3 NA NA CASSPDSLSGDTEAFF TGTGCCAGCAGCCCTGACAGCCTTTCGGGGGACACTGAAGCTTTCTTT
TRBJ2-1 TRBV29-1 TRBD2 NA CSATGLLGGGGNEQFF TGCAGCGCCACCGGCCTTTTAGGCGGGGGGGGTAATGAGCAGTTCTTC
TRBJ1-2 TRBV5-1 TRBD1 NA CASSGGQGDYGYTF TGCGCCAGCAGCGGGGGACAGGGAGACTATGGCTACACCTTC
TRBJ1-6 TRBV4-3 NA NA CASSQDWGKISPLHF TGCGCCAGCAGCCAAGATTGGGGGAAGATCTCACCCCTCCACTTT
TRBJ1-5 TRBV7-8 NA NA CASSLAVGDQPQHF TGTGCCAGCAGCTTAGCGGTGGGAGATCAGCCCCAGCATTTT
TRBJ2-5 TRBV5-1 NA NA CASMYQETQYF TGCGCCAGCATGTATCAAGAGACCCAGTACTTC
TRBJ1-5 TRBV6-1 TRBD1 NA CASSVVPGGDQPQHF TGTGCCAGCAGTGTAGTGCCAGGGGGGGATCAGCCCCAGCATTTT
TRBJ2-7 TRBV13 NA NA CASSPGLSTYEQYF TGTGCCAGCAGTCCTGGACTCAGCACCTACGAGCAGTACTTC
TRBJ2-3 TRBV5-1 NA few CASGVQGPTDTQYF TGCGCCAGCGGGGTACAGGGTCCCACAGATACGCAGTATTTT
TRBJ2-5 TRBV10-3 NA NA CAISDGGANVETQYF TGTGCCATCAGTGACGGCGGAGCAAATGTGGAGACCCAGTACTTC